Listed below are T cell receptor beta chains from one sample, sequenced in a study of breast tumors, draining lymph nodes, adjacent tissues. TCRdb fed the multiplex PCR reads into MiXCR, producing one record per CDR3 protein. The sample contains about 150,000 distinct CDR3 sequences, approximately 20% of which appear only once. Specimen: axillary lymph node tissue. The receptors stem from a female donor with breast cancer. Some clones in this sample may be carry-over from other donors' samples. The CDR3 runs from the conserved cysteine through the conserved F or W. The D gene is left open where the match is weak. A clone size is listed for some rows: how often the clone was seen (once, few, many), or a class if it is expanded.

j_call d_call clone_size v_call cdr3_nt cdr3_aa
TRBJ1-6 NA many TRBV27 TGTGCCAGCAGTAAAGGACAGCACACCCTAGGTTCACCCCTCCACTTT CASSKGQHTLGSPLHF
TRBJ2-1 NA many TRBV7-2 TGTGCCAGCAGCCCCGCTCGGGGCTCCTACAATGAGCAGTTCTTC CASSPARGSYNEQFF
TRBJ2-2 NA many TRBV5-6 TGTGCCAGCAGCTTATATGGCCGGGGGCTGAATGGGGAGCTGTTTTTT CASSLYGRGLNGELFF
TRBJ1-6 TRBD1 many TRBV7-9 TGTGCCAGCAGCTTAGTGACAGGGAATTCACCCCTCCACTTT CASSLVTGNSPLHF
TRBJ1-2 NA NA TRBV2 TGTGCCAGCAGTGTTCGGCAAGCCTATGGCTGCACCTTC CASSVRQAYGCTF
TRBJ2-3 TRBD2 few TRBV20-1 TGCAGTGCTAGAAGCTGGGGTAGCGGGAGTCGTACAGATACGCAGTATTTT CSARSWGSGSRTDTQYF
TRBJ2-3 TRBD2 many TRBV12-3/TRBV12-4 TGTGCCAGCAGTTTCATCCTAGCGGGAGTGACTGATACGCAGTATTTT CASSFILAGVTDTQYF
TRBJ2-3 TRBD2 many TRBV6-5 TGTGCCAGCAGTCCTACGGGGGGGTGGGATACGCAGTATTTT CASSPTGGWDTQYF
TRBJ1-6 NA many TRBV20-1 TGCAGTGCTAGGGAAACGAACCTTTCACCCCTCCACTTT CSARETNLSPLHF
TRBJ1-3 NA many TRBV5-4 TGTGCCAGCAGCGGATCTGCTGGAAACACCATATATTTT CASSGSAGNTIYF
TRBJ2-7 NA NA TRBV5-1 TGCGCCAGCAGCTTGGAGTCCAGGGGGGGAGAGCAGTACTTC CASSLESRGGEQYF
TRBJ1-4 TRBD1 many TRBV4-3 TGCGCCAGCAGCCAAGATCTCCGGGACAGGGTTTCTGAAAAACTGTTTTTT CASSQDLRDRVSEKLFF
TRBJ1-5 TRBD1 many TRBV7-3 TGTGCCAGCAGCTTAGGCGACAGGGCTCAGCCCCAGCATTTT CASSLGDRAQPQHF
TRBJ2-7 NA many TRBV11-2 TGTGCCAGCAGCTTAGGAGCGGCCACCTACGAGCAGTACTTC CASSLGAATYEQYF
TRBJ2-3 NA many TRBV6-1 TGTGCCAGCAGTGAGTTGGTCGAGGGTTCCACAGATACGCAGTATTTT CASSELVEGSTDTQYF
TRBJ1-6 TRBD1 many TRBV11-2 TGTGCCAGCAGCTTAGACCGGACAGGGAGTAATTCACCCCTCCACTTT CASSLDRTGSNSPLHF
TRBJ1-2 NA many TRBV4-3 TGCGCCAGCAGCCAAACAGCTAACTATGGCTACACCTTC CASSQTANYGYTF
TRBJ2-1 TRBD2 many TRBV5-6 TGTGCCAGCAGCTCGTCACTAGCGGGTTACAATGAGCAGTTCTTC CASSSSLAGYNEQFF
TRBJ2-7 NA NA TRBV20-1 TGCAGTGCCATGGGGCCTCGCTACGGGCAGTACTTC CSAMGPRYGQYF
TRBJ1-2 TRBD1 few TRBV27 TGTGCCAGCACCGAACTCGGTGGTTCAGGGGGGAACTATGGCTACACCTTC CASTELGGSGGNYGYTF
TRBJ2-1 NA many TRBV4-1 TGCGCCAGCAGCCACTCGGAGCGAACCCCCGGGCAGTTCTTC CASSHSERTPGQFF
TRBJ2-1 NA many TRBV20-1 TGCAGTGCTAGAATGGTGATAAATCCGTATGAGCAGTTCTTC CSARMVINPYEQFF
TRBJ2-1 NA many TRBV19 TGTGCCAGTTGGGCCAGGGGGGACAATGAGCAGTTCTTC CASWARGDNEQFF
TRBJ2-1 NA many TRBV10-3 TGTGCCATCAGTGAGTCAGGGCGGAGCTCCTACAATGAGCAGTTCTTC CAISESGRSSYNEQFF
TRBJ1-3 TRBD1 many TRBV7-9 TGTGCCAGCAGCCACTCAGACAGGGAAGACACCATATATTTT CASSHSDREDTIYF
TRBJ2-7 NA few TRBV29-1 TGCAGCGTTGAGAAACCAGGGAGGTACGAGCAGTACTTC CSVEKPGRYEQYF
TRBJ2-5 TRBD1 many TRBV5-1 TGCGCCAGCAGCTTGACGGGACAGGGGGCAGAGACCCAGTACTTC CASSLTGQGAETQYF
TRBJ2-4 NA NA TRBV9 TGTGCCAGCAGCGATAGCGGTCCAGGAAACATTCAGTACTTC CASSDSGPGNIQYF
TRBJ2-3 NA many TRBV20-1 TGCAGTGCTGAGGGAGGTAGCGGCCACCGCACAGATACGCAGTATTTT CSAEGGSGHRTDTQYF
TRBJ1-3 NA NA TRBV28 TGTGCCAGCAGTTCGTCAGTGAAAGGAAACACCATATATTTT CASSSSVKGNTIYF
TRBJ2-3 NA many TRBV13 TGTGCCAGCAGCCCCTGGGCGGGGAGCACAGATACGCAGTATTTT CASSPWAGSTDTQYF
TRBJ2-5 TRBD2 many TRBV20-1 TGCAGTGCTCAAAGCGGGAAAGAGACCCAGTACTTC CSAQSGKETQYF
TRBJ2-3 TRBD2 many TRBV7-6 TGTGCCAGCAGCTTAGCCAGCCTAGCGGGAGGGATCACAGATACGCAGTATTTT CASSLASLAGGITDTQYF
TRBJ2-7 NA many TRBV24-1 TGTGCCACCAGTGGCGGCGCTGTGGGGGAGCAGTACTTC CATSGGAVGEQYF
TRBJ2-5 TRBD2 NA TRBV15 TGTGCCACCAGCGCCCAGGGCGGGGGGCGGGAGACCCAGTACTTC CATSAQGGGRETQYF
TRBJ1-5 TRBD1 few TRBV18 TGTGCCAGCTCACCATCTACAGGGGGGAATCAGCCCCAGCATTTT CASSPSTGGNQPQHF
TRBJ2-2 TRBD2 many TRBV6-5 TGTGCCAGCAGTCGACTAGCGGGAGACCCCGGGGAGCTGTTTTTT CASSRLAGDPGELFF
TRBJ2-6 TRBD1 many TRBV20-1 TGCAGTGCTAGGCCGGACAGGGGTACCGGGGCCAACGTCCTGACTTTC CSARPDRGTGANVLTF
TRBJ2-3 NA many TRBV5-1 TGCGCCAGCAGCTCCACAGGGCTCTTGGCAGATACGCAGTATTTT CASSSTGLLADTQYF
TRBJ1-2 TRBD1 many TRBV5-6 TGTGCCAGCAGCTTGGTAGCAGGGGGGAGCTATGGCTACACCTTC CASSLVAGGSYGYTF
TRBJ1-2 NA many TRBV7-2 TGTGCCAGCAGCTTAGCCGGGGTTGGCTACACCTTC CASSLAGVGYTF
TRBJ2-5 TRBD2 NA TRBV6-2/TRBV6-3 TGTGCCAGCAGTTACGGGACTAGCGGGAGGGCCGGGGAGCAGTACTTC CASSYGTSGRAGEQYF
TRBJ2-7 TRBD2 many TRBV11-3 TGTGCCAGCAGCTTAGGGAGAGGAGCGGGAGCTAGCTCCTACGAGCAGTACTTC CASSLGRGAGASSYEQYF
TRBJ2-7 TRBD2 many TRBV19 TGTGCCAGTAGTAGGGAGCGGGAGGCTTCGGGCGAGCAGTACTTC CASSREREASGEQYF
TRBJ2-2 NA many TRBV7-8 TGTGCCAGCAGCTTAGGACGCCGAGGCAGACCAGGGGAGCTGTTTTTT CASSLGRRGRPGELFF
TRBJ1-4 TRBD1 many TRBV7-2 TGTGCCAGCAGCCCCCGGGACAGGGGCACTAATGAAAAACTGTTTTTT CASSPRDRGTNEKLFF
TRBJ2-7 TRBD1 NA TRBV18 TGTGCCAGCTCACCCAGGACAGGGGGCATCAACGAGCAGTACTTC CASSPRTGGINEQYF
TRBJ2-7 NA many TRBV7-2 TGTGCCAGCGGCCGGACCCCCTCCTACGAGCAGTACTTC CASGRTPSYEQYF
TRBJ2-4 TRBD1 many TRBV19 TGTGCCACTACGGGACAGTCTAAAAACATTCAGTACTTC CATTGQSKNIQYF
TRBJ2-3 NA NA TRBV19 TGTGCCAGTAGTATAGGTGCCCGTGCGGATACGCAGTATTTT CASSIGARADTQYF
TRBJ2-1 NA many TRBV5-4 TGTGCCAGCAGCAGCCCGGGACTTAATGAGCAGTTCTTC CASSSPGLNEQFF
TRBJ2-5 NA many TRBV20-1 TGCAGTGCTAGAGATACGAGAGAGGAGACCCAGTACTTC CSARDTREETQYF